This T cell receptor (beta chain) was documented in a study of T cells in Graves' hyperthyroidism and ophthalmopathy. Overall study findings and caveats: From stable hyperthyroidism, ophthalmopathy was separated by a 13 V-J model. Expanded thyroid clonotypes (above 0.001) were mostly also found in blood. Ophthalmopathy onset followed model prediction by a median about six months.

Amplified regions were TCR beta CDR3 sequences from RNA transcripts. HTBI primers were employed in a first-round RT-PCR of the TCR CDR3. TCRdb re-derived calls from the multiplex PCR reads in MiXCR, one entry per CDR3 protein. The table lists some 600,000 distinct CDR3 sequences, roughly 46% of them singletons. In the case of this clonotype: The antigen is unknown.

Losses at the gene ends were 6 bases for V and 4 bases for J; bases not matched to a gene: 9. This CDR3 region has 15 residues. The V gene's germline CDR1 is SNHLY and CDR2 FYNNEI. The TCR was taken from a woman younger than 30 with Graves' hyperthyroidism. The rearrangement uses TRBV2 and TRBJ1-2, with TRBD1 matching 9 bases. The sample comprised peripheral blood or thyroid tissue (not recorded which). CDR3 protein: CASSYRDRDLYGYTF. CDR3 DNA sequence: TGTGCCAGCAGCTACCGGGACAGGGACCTCTATGGCTACACCTTC.